This T cell receptor beta chain emerged from a study of Ad26.COV2.S vaccination and SARS-CoV-2 variants (dated by TCRdb to the early 2020s). Notes on the research overall: Donors in the vaccine arm were drawn from COV1001, a multicentre, randomized, double-blind, placebo-controlled phase I-IIa trial testing Ad26.COV2.S in healthy adults. Blinding of investigators to trial group allocation was maintained during experiments and outcome assessment. The specificity and breadth of SARS-CoV-2-reactive T cell receptors after Ad26.COV2.S vaccination were assessed by TCRbeta repertoire sequencing. A total of about 30 samples were included in the TCR-sequenced set, comprising roughly 20 Ad26.COV2.S vaccine recipients, 5 placebo recipients and 8 SARS-CoV-2 convalescent individuals. Trial participants were randomized into five groups of five, in which low-dose or high-dose Ad26.COV2.S was given once or twice, or placebo was given on both occasions. Ad26.COV2.S was given intramuscularly at 5x10^10 or 1x10^11 viral particles, as a single shot or as two shots 56 days apart.

The treatment or condition label for this specimen denotes: about 20 received Ad26.COV2.S at low or high dose, single or two shots; roughly five received placebo; per-sample allocation not given. Repertoires of vaccine and placebo recipients were sequenced from samples taken on day 63 after the first injection. In Cohort 1b, around 23 adults aged 18-55 years were enrolled at a single site in Boston, USA, between 29 July and 7 August 2020. As a vaccine, Ad26.COV2.S was a replication-incompetent adenovirus type 26 vector that expressed a prefusion-stabilized SARS-CoV-2 spike protein derived from the original Wuhan strain. What the study reported, not specific to this receptor: Compared with placebo recipients, Ad26.COV2.S recipients showed higher spike-specific TCR breadth (P = 0.0014). The study lacked the statistical power to compare responses across vaccine doses or regimens. After vaccination, substantial breadth of spike-specific CD8+ and CD4+ T cell responses was reported. Comparable non-spike TCR breadth was observed between vaccine and placebo recipients, consistent with only spike being contained in the vaccine. The authors noted that total T cell responses may have been underestimated by the TCR breadth and depth analyses.

The immunoSEQ Assay was the method used to sequence TCRbeta CDR3 regions. After extraction, genomic DNA underwent amplification by bias-controlled multiplex PCR, followed by high-throughput sequencing. Per the original workflow: To quantify the absolute abundance of every unique TCRbeta CDR3 region, sequences were collapsed and filtered. Usable DNA was measured by amplifying reference genes present in all nucleated cells, and TCRbeta template counts were normalized to that usable DNA to estimate T cell fraction. Repertoire TCRs were annotated as SARS-CoV-2-specific when V gene, CDR3 amino acid sequence and J gene were exactly matched to a known reactive TCR set. The reference SARS-CoV-2 TCR set was obtained from MIRA and was filtered for enrichment in COVID-19-positive ImmuneCODE repertoires, whereby public or cross-reactive TCRs were removed. Using the MIRA antigens, annotated TCRs were further analysed by specific ORF or by position within an ORF. Depth was the summed frequency of annotated unique rearrangements, while breadth was defined as annotated unique rearrangements over total unique productive rearrangements. Two-sided Wilcoxon rank-sum tests were applied when comparing TCR breadth between groups. TCRdb mirrors the immuneACCESS table, restricted to in-frame sequences. Some clones are absent from its copies; in checked studies, under half trace to an unresolved V gene, and the reason for the others is unknown. That table gives V, J and clone size, and the DNA gave D and trimming. The table for this sample lists about 480,000 clones; about 83% of them were counted only once. The ten largest clones represent 9.5% to 15% of the sample.

With respect to this clone: Its antigen has not been determined. No much larger clonotype is one base removed from it; base qualities were not supplied.

At the junction V is shortened by 7 bases and J by 1 base, with 10 bases in between. The CDR3 runs 13 residues from the cysteine to the phenylalanine. The kept DNA is CDR3 alone, 39 bases in frame from the first base. The germline V gene (reference sequence) provides CDR1 LNHDA and CDR2 SQIVND. The chain uses TRBV19 and TRBJ1-1; the D gene cannot be named for sure. The input for sequencing was peripheral blood, taken in a trial of Ad26.COV2.S vaccine versus placebo. This sequence was found in a person between 18 and 65 years old who received the Ad26.COV2.S COVID-19 vaccine or a placebo. The CDR3 protein: CASNGFPNTEAFF. The sequenced DNA: TGTGCCAGTAATGGGTTCCCGAACACTGAAGCTTTCTTT.